This T cell receptor (beta chain) was documented in a study of PD-1 blockade in classical Hodgkin lymphoma. The study's findings and limits: Healthy donors reportedly exceeded newly diagnosed patients in baseline TCR diversity. There remain no defined causes for the repertoire differences, which possibly reflect disease activity or prior therapy.

Of note for this clone: Its antigen is still unknown.

The method was immunoSEQ multiplex PCR; TCRdb's version includes in-frame clones alone and lacks a portion of them. The sample holds over 25,000 clones; about 89% are singletons and the top ten take about 0.38%. Stated time point: newly diagnosed, previously untreated cHL patient sample. Negative magnetic selection isolated CD4+ T cells from thawed PBMCs. Peripheral samples used as comparators were newly diagnosed, untreated classical Hodgkin lymphoma PBMCs. J gave up 2 bases and V 7 bases, and 4 bases lay outside the gene matches. The length of the CDR3 is 14 residues. CDR1 is WSHSY, CDR2 SAAADI, per germline.

This rearrangement joins TRBV10-2 to TRBJ2-3; 9 bases line up with TRBD2. Sequencing input: CD4+ T cells from blood. The TCR originated in a human donor with classical Hodgkin lymphoma. The CDR3 DNA is TGCGCCAGCAAAATAGCGGGAGACACAGATACGCAGTATTTT. Its translation is CASKIAGDTDTQYF.